This TCR beta chain was sequenced during a study of T-cell memory formation after mild COVID-19 (dated by TCRdb to the early 2020s). About the investigation overall: TCR sequence clusters from the two donors were largely donor specific. The cohort comprised two young, previously healthy adult volunteers, one female and one male. In a couple of donors, T-cell clones that expanded and contracted after mild COVID-19 were tracked by sequencing TCRalpha and TCRbeta repertoires over time. The paper's findings and limits, for the study overall: Some responding clones were detected in pre-infection memory, suggesting pre-existing cross-reactive memory T cells joined the SARS-CoV-2 response. Clones that contracted from day 15 to 85 showed balanced CD4/CD8 phenotypes, whereas a second wave of clones that expanded from day 15 to 37 leaned towards CD4+. Only two mild cases were covered by the study, and larger cohorts that include severe cases with pre-infection samples were considered necessary. Contracting CD4+ clones were located mainly in the CM and EM memory subsets, whereas CD8+ clones were found to be enriched in EMRA. The second-wave clones that peaked on day 37 were not confirmed to be SARS-CoV-2 specific.

The sequencing machine was an Illumina NovaSeq 6000. cDNA libraries for TCRalpha and TCRbeta were prepared by 5'RACE using constant-segment primers, with sample barcodes and unique molecular identifiers added. Trizol reagent was used to extract RNA from every sample. Library amplification was performed in two PCR steps, and a second sample barcode and Illumina TruSeq adapters were introduced in the second step. Sequencing of libraries was performed on an Illumina NovaSeq with 2 x 150 bp paired-end reads. As for how the authors treated the data: Demultiplexing of reads and collapsing into UMI-guided consensus sequences were performed with migec v1.2.7. Using mixcr v2.1.11, the UMI consensuses were aligned to TRA and TRB V and J templates and assembled into clonotypes. Clonotypes were classified as expanded or contracted when called significant by both edgeR and NoisET, with noise models trained on biological replicates. For edgeR calls, the thresholds were a false discovery rate-adjusted p below 0.01 and a log2 fold-change of 1. As an exploratory analysis of dynamics, max-normalized trajectories of the 1000 most abundant clonotypes were examined by PCA with hierarchical clustering. Each responding clone was given a CD4 or CD8 phenotype based on the CD4+ and CD8+ repertoires, which had been sequenced separately. Through fastp at Q25 and MiXCR, TCRdb rebuilt clones from the public reads, retaining in-frame beta chains. When rows share a CDR3 protein, they turn into one entry using the most common DNA and genes. Clone size and V and J calls follow TCRdb, not the original study. The sample data list 300,000 to 400,000 distinct CDR3 sequences, and 25% to 30% of these were observed just once. The top ten clonotypes cover roughly 14% of the sample.

Ficoll-Paque density gradient centrifugation was used to isolate PBMCs. This clonotype was observed a single time. Its antigen is unknown. No per-base quality is available; no much larger clone lies one base away. This sequence originates from an adult woman who had mild COVID-19 (a few samples of this study predate the infection). The sample titles of this study are shuffled in the database, so cell type and time point are left out; the donor was told from shared clones. The sample comprised PBMCs or a T cell subset sorted from them (not recorded which).

At the DNA level, the sequence is TGTGCCAGCAGCTCTAGGACAGGGGGCGAGGATACGCAGTATTTT. Its translation reads: CASSSRTGGEDTQYF. The V gene is TRBV5-6 and the J gene is TRBJ2-3; 11 junctional bases match TRBD1. Clipping removes 3 bases from V and 6 bases from J, with 6 as the unmatched junction base count. Spanning cysteine to phenylalanine, the CDR3 consists of 15 amino acids. The entry retains the CDR3 DNA only, 45 bases that are in frame from base 1. The germline V gene provides CDR1 SGHDT and CDR2 YYEEEE.